This T cell receptor beta chain was observed in a study of CD8 T cells in Susac syndrome. Peripheral blood CD8+ and CD4+ T cells were profiled by TCR beta sequencing. Included as multiple sclerosis controls were treatment-naive patients who had stable or active relapsing-remitting disease. CD8+ and CD4+ T cells were negatively isolated; TEMRA cells were FACS-enriched. Trimming stripped 0 bases from V and 3 bases from J, with 9 bases between. This CDR3 has 14 amino acids. Germline lookup yields CDR1 MNHEY and CDR2 SVGAGI. The authors reverse transcribed roughly 0.5 to 1 ug RNA with random hexamers. Amplification of TCR beta CDR3 across 54 Vbeta and 13 Jbeta was performed with immunoSEQ multiplex PCR. A single record per CDR3 protein comes from TCRdb applying MiXCR to the immunoSEQ multiplex PCR reads. The sample contains 250,000 to 350,000 distinct CDR3 sequences, approximately 85% of which appear only once.

Source material: CD8+ T cells from PBMCs. V and J are TRBV6-5 and TRBJ2-7; D may correspond to TRBD1 or TRBD2 (5 bases each). The receptor was derived from a human donor with multiple sclerosis. This CDR3 reads CASSYSGRDYEQYF. CDR3 DNA: TGTGCCAGCAGTTACTCGGGACGGGACTACGAGCAGTACTTC.